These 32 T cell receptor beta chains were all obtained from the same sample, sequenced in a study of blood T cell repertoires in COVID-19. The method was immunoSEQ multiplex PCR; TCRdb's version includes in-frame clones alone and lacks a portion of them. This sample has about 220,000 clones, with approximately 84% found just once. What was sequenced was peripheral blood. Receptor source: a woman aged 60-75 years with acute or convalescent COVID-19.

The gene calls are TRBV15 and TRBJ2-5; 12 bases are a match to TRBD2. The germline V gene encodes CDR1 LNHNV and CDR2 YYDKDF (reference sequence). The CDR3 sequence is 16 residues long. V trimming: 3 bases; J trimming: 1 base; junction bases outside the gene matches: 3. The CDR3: CATSRKLAGGQETQYF. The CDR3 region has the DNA TGTGCCACCAGCAGGAAACTAGCGGGGGGCCAAGAGACCCAGTACTTC. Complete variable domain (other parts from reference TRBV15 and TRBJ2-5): DAMVIQNPRYQVTQFGKPVTLSCSQTLNHNVMYWYQQKSSQAPKLLFHYYDKDFNNEADTPDNFQSRRPNTSFCFLDIRSPGLGDTAMYLCATSRKLAGGQETQYFGPGTRLLVL.

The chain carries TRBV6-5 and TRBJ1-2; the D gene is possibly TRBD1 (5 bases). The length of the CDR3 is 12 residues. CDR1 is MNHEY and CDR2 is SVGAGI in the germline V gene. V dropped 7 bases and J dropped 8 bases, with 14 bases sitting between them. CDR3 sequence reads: CASTHPGGGYTF. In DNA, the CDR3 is TGTGCCAGCACTCACCCCGGGGGGGGCTACACCTTC.

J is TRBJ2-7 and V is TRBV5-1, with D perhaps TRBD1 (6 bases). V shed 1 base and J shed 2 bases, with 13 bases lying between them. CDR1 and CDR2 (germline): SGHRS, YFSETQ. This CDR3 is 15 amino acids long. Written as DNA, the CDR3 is TGCGCCAGCAGCTTGTTCGCCAGGGGCCCCTACGAGCAGTACTTC. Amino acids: CASSLFARGPYEQYF.

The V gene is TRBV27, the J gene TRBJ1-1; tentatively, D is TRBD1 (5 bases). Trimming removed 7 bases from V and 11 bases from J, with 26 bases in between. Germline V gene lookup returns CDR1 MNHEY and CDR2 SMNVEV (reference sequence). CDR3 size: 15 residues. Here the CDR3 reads CASKINDLPRVTAFF. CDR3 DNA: TGTGCCAGCAAGATAAACGACCTCCCCAGGGTAACGGCTTTCTTT.

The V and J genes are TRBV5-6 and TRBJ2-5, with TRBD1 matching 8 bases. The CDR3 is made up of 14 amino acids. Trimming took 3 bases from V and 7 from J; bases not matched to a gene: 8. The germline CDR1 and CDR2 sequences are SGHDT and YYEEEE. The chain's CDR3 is CASSSGQGIGTQYF. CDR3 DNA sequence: TGTGCCAGCAGCTCAGGACAGGGTATAGGGACCCAGTACTTC.

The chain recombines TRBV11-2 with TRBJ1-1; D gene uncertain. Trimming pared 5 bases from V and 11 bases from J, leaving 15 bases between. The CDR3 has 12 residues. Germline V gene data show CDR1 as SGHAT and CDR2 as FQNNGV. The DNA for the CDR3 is TGTGCCAGCAGCCCAGAGGGCAAAGTGGCTTTCTTT. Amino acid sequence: CASSPEGKVAFF.

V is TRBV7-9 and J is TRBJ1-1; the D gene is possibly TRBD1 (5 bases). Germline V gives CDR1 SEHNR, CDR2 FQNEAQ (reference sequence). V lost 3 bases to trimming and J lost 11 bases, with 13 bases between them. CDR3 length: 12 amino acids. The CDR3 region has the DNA TGTGCCAGCAGCTTGCAAGCAAAGGGGGCTTTCTTT. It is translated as CASSLQAKGAFF.

CDR3 nucleotides: TGTGCCAGCAGTGAGACAGGGAAATATCAGCCCCAGCATTTT. It specifies CASSETGKYQPQHF. The chain couples TRBV6-1 to TRBJ1-5; 7 bases line up with TRBD1. Germline V CDR1 and CDR2: MNHNS, SASEGT. The CDR3 covers 14 residues. V shed 3 bases and J 5 bases; nucleotides not matched to a gene: 4.

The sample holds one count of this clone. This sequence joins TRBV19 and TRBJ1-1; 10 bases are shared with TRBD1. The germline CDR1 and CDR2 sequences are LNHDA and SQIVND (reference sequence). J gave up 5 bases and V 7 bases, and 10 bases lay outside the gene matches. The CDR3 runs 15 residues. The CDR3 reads CASTGRGDRGTEAFF. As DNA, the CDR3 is TGTGCCAGTACGGGGAGGGGGGACAGGGGTACTGAAGCTTTCTTT.

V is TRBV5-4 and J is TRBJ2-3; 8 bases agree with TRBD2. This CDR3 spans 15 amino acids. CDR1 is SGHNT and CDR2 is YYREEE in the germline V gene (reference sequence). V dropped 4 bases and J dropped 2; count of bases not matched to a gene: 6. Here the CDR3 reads CASSRGGRDTDTQYF. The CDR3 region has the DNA TGTGCCAGCAGCCGGGGGGGCCGGGACACAGATACGCAGTATTTT.

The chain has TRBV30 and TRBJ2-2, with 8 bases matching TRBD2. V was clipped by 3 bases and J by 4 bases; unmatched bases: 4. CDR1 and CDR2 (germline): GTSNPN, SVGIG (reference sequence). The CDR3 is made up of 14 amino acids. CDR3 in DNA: TGTGCCTGGAGAGTGCGGGGGGCCACCGGGGAGCTGTTTTTT. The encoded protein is CAWRVRGATGELFF.

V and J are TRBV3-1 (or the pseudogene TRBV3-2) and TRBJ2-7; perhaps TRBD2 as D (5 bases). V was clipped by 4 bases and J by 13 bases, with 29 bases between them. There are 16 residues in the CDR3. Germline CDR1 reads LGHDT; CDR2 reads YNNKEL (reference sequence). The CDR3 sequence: CASSPSGITGQEVSYF. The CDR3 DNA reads TGTGCCAGCAGCCCAAGCGGAATTACGGGTCAGGAAGTTTCTTACTTC.

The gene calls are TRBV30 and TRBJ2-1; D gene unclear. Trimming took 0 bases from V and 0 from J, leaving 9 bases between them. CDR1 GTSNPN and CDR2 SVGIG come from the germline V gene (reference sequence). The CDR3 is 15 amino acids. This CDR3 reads CAWSVVGLSYNEQFF. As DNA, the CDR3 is TGTGCCTGGAGTGTTGTGGGCCTCTCCTACAATGAGCAGTTCTTC.

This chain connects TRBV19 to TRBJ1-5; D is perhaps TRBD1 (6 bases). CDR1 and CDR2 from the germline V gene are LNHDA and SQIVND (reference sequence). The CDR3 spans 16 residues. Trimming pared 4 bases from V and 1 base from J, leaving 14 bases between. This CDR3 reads CASSKGGGASNQPQHF. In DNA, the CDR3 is TGTGCCAGTAGTAAAGGAGGGGGGGCCAGCAATCAGCCCCAGCATTTT.

The CDR3 region is CASSPGVSSYEQYF. The CDR3 nucleotides are TGTGCCAGCAGCCCGGGGGTCAGCTCCTACGAGCAGTACTTC. The chain couples TRBV7-8 to TRBJ2-7; a possible D gene is TRBD2 (6 bases). The CDR3 runs 14 residues. V was clipped by 5 bases and J by 0 bases, with 11 bases between them. The germline gives CDR1 SGHVS, CDR2 FQNEAQ.

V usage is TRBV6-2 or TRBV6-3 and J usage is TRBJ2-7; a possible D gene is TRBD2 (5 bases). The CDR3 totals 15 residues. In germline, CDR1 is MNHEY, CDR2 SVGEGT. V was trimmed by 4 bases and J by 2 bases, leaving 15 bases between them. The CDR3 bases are TGTGCCAGCAGTTTGGGGTCCGGGAAAACCTACGAGCAGTACTTC. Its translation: CASSLGSGKTYEQYF.

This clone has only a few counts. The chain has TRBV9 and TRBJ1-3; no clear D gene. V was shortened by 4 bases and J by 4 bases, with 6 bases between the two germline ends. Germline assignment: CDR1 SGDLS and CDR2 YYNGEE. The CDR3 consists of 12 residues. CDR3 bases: TGTGCCAGCAGCCGTTTAGGAAACACCATATATTTT. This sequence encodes CASSRLGNTIYF.

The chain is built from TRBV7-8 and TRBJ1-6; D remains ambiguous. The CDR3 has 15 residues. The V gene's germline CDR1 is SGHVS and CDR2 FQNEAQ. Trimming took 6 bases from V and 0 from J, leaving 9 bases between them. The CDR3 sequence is CASRRASSYNSPLHF. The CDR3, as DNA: TGTGCCAGCAGGAGGGCGAGCTCCTATAATTCACCCCTCCACTTT.

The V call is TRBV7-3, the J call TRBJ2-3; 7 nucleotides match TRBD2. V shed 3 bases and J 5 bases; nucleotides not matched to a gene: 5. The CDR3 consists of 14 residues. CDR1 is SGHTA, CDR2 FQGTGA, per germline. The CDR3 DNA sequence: TGTGCCAGCAGCTTCGGCGGGGGAGTAGATACGCAGTATTTT. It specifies CASSFGGGVDTQYF.

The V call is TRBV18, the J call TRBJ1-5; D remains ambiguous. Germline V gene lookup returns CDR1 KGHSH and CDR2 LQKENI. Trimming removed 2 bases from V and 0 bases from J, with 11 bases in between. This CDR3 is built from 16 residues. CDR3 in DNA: TGTGCCAGCTCACCAGTTGGACTAAATAGCAATCAGCCCCAGCATTTT. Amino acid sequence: CASSPVGLNSNQPQHF. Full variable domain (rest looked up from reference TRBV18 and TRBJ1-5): NAGVMQNPRHLVRRRGQEARLRCSPMKGHSHVYWYRQLPEEGLKFMVYLQKENIIDESGMPKERFSAEFPKEGPSILRIQQVVRGDSAAYFCASSPVGLNSNQPQHFGDGTRLSIL.

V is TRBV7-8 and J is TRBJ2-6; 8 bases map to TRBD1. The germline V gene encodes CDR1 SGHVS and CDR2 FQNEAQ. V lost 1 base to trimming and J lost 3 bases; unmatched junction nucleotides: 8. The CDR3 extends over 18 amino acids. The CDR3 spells CASSLEGRGQVGANVLTF. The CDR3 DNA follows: TGTGCCAGCAGCTTAGAGGGCAGGGGGCAAGTTGGGGCCAACGTCCTGACTTTC. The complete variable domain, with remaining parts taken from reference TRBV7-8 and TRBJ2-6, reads GAGVSQSPRYKVAKRGQDVALRCDPISGHVSLFWYQQALGQGPEFLTYFQNEAQLDKSGLPSDRFFAERPEGSVSTLKIQRTQQEDSAVYLCASSLEGRGQVGANVLTFGAGSRLTVL.

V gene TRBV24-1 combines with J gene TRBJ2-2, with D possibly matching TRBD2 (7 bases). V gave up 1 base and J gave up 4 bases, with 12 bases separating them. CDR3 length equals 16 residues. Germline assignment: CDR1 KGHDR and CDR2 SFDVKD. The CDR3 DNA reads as TGTGCCACCAGTGATTTTGAGGGGGGGACCACCGGGGAGCTGTTTTTT. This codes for CATSDFEGGTTGELFF.

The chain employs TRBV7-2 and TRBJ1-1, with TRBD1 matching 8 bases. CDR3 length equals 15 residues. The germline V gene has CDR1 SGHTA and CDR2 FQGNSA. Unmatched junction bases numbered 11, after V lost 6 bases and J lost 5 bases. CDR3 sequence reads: CASSGRTGSATEAFF. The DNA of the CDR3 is TGTGCCAGCAGTGGTCGGACAGGGAGTGCTACTGAAGCTTTCTTT.

The DNA of the CDR3 is TGTGCCAGCTCCCCGGTGGGCGGGATGAACACTGAAGCTTTCTTT. Translated, it gives CASSPVGGMNTEAFF. V and J are TRBV7-8 and TRBJ1-1, with D hard to call. The CDR3 length is 15 residues. From germline, CDR1 is SGHVS and CDR2 FQNEAQ. Trimming left V 8 bases short and J 0 bases short, with 16 bases between.

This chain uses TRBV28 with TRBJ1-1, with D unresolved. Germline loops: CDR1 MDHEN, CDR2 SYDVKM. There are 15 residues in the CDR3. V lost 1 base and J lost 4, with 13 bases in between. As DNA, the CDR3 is TGTGCCAGCAGTTTATTCGCAGTCCCTGCCACTGAAGCTTTCTTT. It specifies CASSLFAVPATEAFF.

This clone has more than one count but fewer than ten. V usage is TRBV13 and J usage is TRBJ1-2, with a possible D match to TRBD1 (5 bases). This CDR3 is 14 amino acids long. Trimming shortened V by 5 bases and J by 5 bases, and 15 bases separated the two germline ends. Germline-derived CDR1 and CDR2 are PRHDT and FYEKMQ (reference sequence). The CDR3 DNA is TGTGCCAGCAGCGAAGGGCAGGGATTGTATGGCTACACCTTC. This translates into CASSEGQGLYGYTF.

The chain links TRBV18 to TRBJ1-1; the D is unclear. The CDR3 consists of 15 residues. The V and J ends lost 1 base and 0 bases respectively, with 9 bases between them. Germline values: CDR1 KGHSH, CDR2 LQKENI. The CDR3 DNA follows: TGTGCCAGCTCACCACTGTCCCCCTTGAACACTGAAGCTTTCTTT. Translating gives CASSPLSPLNTEAFF.

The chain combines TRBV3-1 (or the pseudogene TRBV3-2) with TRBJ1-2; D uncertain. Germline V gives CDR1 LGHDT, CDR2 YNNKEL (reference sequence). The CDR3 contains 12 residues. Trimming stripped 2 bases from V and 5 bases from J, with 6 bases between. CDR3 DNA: TGTGCCAGCAGCCAATCGGGGTATGGCTACACCTTC. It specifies CASSQSGYGYTF.

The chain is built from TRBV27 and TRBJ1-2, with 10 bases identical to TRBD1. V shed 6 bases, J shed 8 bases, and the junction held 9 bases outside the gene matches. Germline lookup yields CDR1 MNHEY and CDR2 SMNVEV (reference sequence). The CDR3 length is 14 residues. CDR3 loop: CASRPRQGAGGYTF. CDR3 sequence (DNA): TGTGCCAGCAGGCCTAGACAGGGGGCGGGGGGCTACACCTTC.

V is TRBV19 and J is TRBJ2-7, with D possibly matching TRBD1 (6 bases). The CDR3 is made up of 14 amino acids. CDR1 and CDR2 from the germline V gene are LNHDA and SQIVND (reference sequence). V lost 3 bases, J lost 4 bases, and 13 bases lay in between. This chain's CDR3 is CASSINSRGYEQYF. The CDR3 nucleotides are TGTGCCAGTAGTATTAATAGCAGGGGTTACGAGCAGTACTTC.

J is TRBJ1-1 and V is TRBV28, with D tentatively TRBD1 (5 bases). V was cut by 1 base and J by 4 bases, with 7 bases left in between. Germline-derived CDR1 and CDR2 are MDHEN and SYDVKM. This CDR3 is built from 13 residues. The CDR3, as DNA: TGTGCCAGCAGTTTATTCGGGGGCACTGAAGCTTTCTTT. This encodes CASSLFGGTEAFF.

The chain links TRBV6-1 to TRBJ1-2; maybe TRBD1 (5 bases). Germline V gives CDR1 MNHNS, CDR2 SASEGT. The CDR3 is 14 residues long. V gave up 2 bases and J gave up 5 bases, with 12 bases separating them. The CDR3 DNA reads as TGTGCCAGCAGTGAATCGGCAGGGATGTATGGCTACACCTTC. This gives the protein CASSESAGMYGYTF.